The 2 T cell receptor beta chains below come from one sample, sequenced in a study of early T cells in non-severe SARS-CoV-2 infection. TCRdb passed the 5' RACE reads through MiXCR, listing each CDR3 protein once. The table has more than 65,000 distinct CDR3 sequences, roughly 4.8% seen once. Sample: whole blood, taken at baseline. Every receptor here comes from an adult who was a healthcare worker with PCR-confirmed SARS-CoV-2 infection or an uninfected control (not recorded which). The donor label of this sample is uncertain.

The rearrangement joins TRBV7-2 to TRBJ1-3; no clear D. Looked up from germline, CDR1 is SGHTA and CDR2 is FQGNSA. The CDR3 sequence is 14 residues long. Trimming removed 4 bases from V and 0 bases from J, with 7 bases in between. The CDR3 DNA reads as TGTGCCAGCAGCTCGGAGGTCTCTGGAAACACCATATATTTT. Its protein is CASSSEVSGNTIYF.

The V gene is TRBV27, the J gene TRBJ2-2, with TRBD2 matching over 10 bases. The V gene end was trimmed by 1 base and the J gene end by 0 bases; junction bases not matched to a gene: 2. Germline lookup yields CDR1 MNHEY and CDR2 SMNVEV (reference sequence). The CDR3 is 17 residues long. CDR3 DNA sequence: TGTGCCAGCAGTTTATGGCTAGCGGGGGCGAACACCGGGGAGCTGTTTTTT. This gives the protein CASSLWLAGANTGELFF.